The present T cell receptor beta chain was sequenced within a study of blood T cell repertoires in COVID-19. Across the whole study: The samples span acute and convalescent COVID-19 from the United States, Italy and Spain. PBMCs, B-cell-depleted T cells, or T cells provided the cDNA or gDNA that made up the material.

Study processing details: Estimation of nucleated cell counts relied on the amplification of reference gene primers. Method: immunoSEQ multiplex PCR; TCRdb's copy keeps in-frame clones and lacks some. V and J calls and clone size come straight from that table; D and trimming were deduced from the DNA. Among approximately 230,000 clones, around 90% were seen once, and the ten largest hold under 4%. Looked up from germline, CDR1 is KGHSH and CDR2 is LQKENI. The CDR3 is made up of 15 amino acids. The J segment lost 3 bases and the V segment lost 3 bases, leaving 6 bases of the junction unmatched. This clonotype was obtained from a man between 18 and 35 years old with active or convalescent COVID-19. The sequenced material came from peripheral blood. V usage is TRBV18 and J usage is TRBJ2-7, with 9 bases that match TRBD1. The CDR3 spells CASSPLDRGSYEQYF. Written as DNA, the CDR3 is TGTGCCAGCTCACCCCTGGACAGGGGTAGCTACGAGCAGTACTTC.